The clone carrying this T cell receptor beta chain occurred many times. Antigen: not known. Patients were aged 18 to 65, had disease duration under 2 months, and had newly diagnosed hyperthyroidism. Regions amplified from RNA transcripts were the TCR beta CDR3 regions. The TCR CDR3 first-round RT-PCR relied on the HTBI primer set. TCRdb processed the multiplex PCR reads anew with MiXCR; each CDR3 protein has one entry. Seen here are around 280,000 distinct CDR3 sequences, roughly 13% observed once, and the top ten hold more than 7.5%. This specimen belongs to a study of T cells in Graves' hyperthyroidism and ophthalmopathy. The CDR3 is made up of 16 amino acids. The V gene's germline CDR1 is SGHVS and CDR2 FQNEAQ. Trimming took 0 bases from V and 8 from J, leaving 16 bases between them. Study-wide findings and caveats: A model built on 13 V-J features separated ophthalmopathy from stable hyperthyroidism.

V gene TRBV7-8 combines with J gene TRBJ1-4; D remains unclear. The receptor's source is a woman aged 25-40 years with Graves' hyperthyroidism that later progressed to Graves' ophthalmopathy. Sequencing was carried out using blood. CDR3 protein: CASSLATGWREEKLFF. CDR3 in DNA: TGTGCCAGCAGCTTAGCGACGGGGTGGAGGGAGGAAAAACTGTTTTTT.